This T cell receptor (beta chain) was sequenced for a study of human T cells and chemical hapten exposure. Trimming took off 0 bases at V and 0 bases at J, with 6 bases between the two ends. In germline, CDR1 is SGHTA, CDR2 FQGNSA. There are 14 residues in the CDR3. This clonotype was seen a few times. TCRdb ran MiXCR on the RACE reads and lists one entry per CDR3 protein. The sample has about 55,000 distinct CDR3 sequences, approximately 9.5% seen once; the top ten hold 9.6%. Time point specified: pre-sensitization, week 0. This sample's treatment: therapeutic diphenylcyclopropenone sensitization with weekly scalp DPC. Total RNA was isolated from whole blood that had not been fractionated.

The specimen was whole blood, collected in connection with sensitization to the hapten diphenylcyclopropenone (DPC). The chain is built from TRBV7-2 and TRBJ2-7; D is unclear. The clonotype comes from a woman in her twenties or thirties with alopecia areata. Some clones in this sample may be carry-over from other donors' samples. CDR3 sequence reads: CASSLAVSSYEQYF. The CDR3 coding sequence is TGTGCCAGCAGCTTAGCTGTTAGCTCCTACGAGCAGTACTTC.